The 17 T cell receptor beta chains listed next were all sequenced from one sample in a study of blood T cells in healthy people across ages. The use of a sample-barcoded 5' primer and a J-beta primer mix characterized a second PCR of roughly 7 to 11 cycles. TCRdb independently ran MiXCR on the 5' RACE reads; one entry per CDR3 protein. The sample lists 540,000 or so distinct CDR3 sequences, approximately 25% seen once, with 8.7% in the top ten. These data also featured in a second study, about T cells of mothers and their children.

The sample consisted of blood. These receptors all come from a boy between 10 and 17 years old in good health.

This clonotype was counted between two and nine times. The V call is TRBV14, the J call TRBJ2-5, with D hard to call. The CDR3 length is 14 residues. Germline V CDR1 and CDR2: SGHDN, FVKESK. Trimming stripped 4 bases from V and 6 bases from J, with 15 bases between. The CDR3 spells CASSLQPEPKTQYF. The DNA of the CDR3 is TGTGCCAGCAGCCTCCAGCCTGAACCGAAGACCCAGTACTTC.

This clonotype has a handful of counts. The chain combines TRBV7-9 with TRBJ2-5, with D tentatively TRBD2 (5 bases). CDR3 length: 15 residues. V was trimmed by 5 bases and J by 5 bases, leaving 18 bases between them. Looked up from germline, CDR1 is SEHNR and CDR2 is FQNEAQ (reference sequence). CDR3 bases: TGTGCCAGCAGCCCGCGGGCGTACGGAAGGGAGACCCAGTACTTC. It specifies CASSPRAYGRETQYF. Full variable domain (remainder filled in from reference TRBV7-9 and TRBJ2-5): DTGVSQNPRHKITKRGQNVTFRCDPISEHNRLYWYRQTLGQGPEFLTYFQNEAQLEKSRLLSDRFSAERPKGSFSTLEIQRTEQGDSAMYLCASSPRAYGRETQYFGPGTRLLVL.

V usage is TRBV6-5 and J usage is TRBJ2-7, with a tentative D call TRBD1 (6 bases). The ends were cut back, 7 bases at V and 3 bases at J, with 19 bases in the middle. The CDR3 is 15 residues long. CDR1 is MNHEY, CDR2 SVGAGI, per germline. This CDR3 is CASTIRTDSFYEQYF. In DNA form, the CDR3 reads TGTGCCAGCACCATCCGGACAGATTCATTCTACGAGCAGTACTTC.

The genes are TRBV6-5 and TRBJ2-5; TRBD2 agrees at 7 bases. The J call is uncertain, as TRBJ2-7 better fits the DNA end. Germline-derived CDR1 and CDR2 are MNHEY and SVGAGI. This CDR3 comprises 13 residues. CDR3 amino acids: CASSRTSGTEQYF. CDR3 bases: TGTGCCAGCAGTAGGACTAGTGGTACCGAGCAGTACTTC.

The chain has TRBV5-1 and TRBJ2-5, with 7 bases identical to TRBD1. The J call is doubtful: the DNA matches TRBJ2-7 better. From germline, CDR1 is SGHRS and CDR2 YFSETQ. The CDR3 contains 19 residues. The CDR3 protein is CASSLDNRGKGLQFDEQYF. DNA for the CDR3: TGCGCCAGCAGCTTGGATAACAGGGGAAAAGGTCTTCAGTTCGACGAGCAGTACTTC.

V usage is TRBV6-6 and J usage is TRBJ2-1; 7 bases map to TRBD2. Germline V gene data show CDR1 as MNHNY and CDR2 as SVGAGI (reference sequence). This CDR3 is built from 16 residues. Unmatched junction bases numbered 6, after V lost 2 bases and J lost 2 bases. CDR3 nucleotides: TGTGCCAGCAGTTACGACCCAGCGGGGACCTACAATGAGCAGTTCTTC. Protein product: CASSYDPAGTYNEQFF.

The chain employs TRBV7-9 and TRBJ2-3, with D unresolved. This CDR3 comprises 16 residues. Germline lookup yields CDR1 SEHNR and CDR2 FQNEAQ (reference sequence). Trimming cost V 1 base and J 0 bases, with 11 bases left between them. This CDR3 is CASSLDPAPSTDTQYF. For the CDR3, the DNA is TGTGCCAGCAGCTTAGATCCAGCTCCGAGCACAGATACGCAGTATTTT.

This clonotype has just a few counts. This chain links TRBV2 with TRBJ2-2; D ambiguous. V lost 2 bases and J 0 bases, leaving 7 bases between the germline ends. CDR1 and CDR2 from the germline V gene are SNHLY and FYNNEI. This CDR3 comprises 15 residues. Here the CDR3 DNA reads TGTGCCAGCAGTGAACTACACCCGAACACCGGGGAGCTGTTTTTT. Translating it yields CASSELHPNTGELFF.

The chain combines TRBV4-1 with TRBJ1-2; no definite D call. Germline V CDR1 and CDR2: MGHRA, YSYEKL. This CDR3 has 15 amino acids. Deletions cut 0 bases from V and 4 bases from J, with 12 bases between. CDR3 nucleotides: TGCGCCAGCAGCCAAGACTCCTCGGCAGCCTATGGCTACACCTTC. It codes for CASSQDSSAAYGYTF.

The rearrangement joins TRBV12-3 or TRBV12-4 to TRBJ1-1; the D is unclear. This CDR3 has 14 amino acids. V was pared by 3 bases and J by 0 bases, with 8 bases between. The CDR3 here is CASSFLDMNTEAFF. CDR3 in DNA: TGTGCCAGCAGTTTCCTTGATATGAACACTGAAGCTTTCTTT.

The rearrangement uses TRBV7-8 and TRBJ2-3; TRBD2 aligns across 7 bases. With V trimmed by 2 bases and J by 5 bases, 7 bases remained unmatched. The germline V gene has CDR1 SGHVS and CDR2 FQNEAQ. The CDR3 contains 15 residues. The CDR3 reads CASSLLGLEGDTQYF. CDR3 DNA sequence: TGTGCCAGCAGCTTACTCGGACTAGAAGGAGATACGCAGTATTTT.

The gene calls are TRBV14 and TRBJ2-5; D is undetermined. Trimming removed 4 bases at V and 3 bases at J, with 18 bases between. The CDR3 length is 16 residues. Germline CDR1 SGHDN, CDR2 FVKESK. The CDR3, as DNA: TGTGCCAGCAGCCTACGTAACCACCCGACCGAAGAGACCCAGTACTTC. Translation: CASSLRNHPTEETQYF. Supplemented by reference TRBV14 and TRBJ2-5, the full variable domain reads EAGVTQFPSHSVIEKGQTVTLRCDPISGHDNLYWYRRVMGKEIKFLLHFVKESKQDESGMPNNRFLAERTGGTYSTLKVQPAELEDSGVYFCASSLRNHPTEETQYFGPGTRLLVL.

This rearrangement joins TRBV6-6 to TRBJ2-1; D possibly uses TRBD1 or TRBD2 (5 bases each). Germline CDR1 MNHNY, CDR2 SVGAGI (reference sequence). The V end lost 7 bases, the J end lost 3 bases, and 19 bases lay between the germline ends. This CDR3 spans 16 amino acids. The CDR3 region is CASTPGARQLYNEQFF. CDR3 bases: TGTGCCAGCACCCCCGGGGCCAGACAGCTCTACAATGAGCAGTTCTTC.

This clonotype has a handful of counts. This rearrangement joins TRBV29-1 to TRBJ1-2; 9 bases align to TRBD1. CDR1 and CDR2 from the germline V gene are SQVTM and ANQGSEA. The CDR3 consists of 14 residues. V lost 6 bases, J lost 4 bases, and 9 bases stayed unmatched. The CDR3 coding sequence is TGCAGCGTGGACGTTGGACAGGGGATCTATGGCTACACCTTC. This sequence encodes CSVDVGQGIYGYTF. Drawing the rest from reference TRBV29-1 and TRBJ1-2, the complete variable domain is SAVISQKPSRDICQRGTSLTIQCQVDSQVTMMFWYRQQPGQSLTLIATANQGSEATYESGFVIDKFPISRPNLTFSTLTVSNMSPEDSSIYLCSVDVGQGIYGYTFGSGTRLTVV.

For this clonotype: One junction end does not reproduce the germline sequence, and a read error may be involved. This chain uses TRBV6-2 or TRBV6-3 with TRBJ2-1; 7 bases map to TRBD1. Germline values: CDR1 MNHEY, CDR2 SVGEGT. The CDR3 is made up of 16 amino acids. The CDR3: CATSDSIRQGRNEQFF. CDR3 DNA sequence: TGTGCCACCAGTGATTCCATCCGACAGGGAAGGAATGAGCAGTTCTTC.

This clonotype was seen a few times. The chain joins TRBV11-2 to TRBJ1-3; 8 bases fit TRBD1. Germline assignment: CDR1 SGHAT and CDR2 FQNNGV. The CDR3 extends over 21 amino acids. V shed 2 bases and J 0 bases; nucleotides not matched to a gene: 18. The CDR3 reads CASSLYPRTGPMVISGNTIYF. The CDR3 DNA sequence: TGTGCCAGCAGCTTATACCCTCGGACAGGGCCCATGGTAATCTCTGGAAACACCATATATTTT. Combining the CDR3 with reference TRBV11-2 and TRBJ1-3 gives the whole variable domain EAGVAQSPRYKIIEKRQSVAFWCNPISGHATLYWYQQILGQGPKLLIQFQNNGVVDDSQLPKDRFSAERLKGVDSTLKIQPAKLEDSAVYLCASSLYPRTGPMVISGNTIYFGEGSWLTVV.

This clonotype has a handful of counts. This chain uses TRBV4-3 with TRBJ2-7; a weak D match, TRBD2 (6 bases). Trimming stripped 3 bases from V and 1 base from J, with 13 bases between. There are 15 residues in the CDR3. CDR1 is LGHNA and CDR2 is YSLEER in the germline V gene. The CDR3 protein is CASSHAPGLSYEQYF. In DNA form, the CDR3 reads TGCGCCAGCAGCCACGCACCGGGACTTTCCTACGAGCAGTACTTC.